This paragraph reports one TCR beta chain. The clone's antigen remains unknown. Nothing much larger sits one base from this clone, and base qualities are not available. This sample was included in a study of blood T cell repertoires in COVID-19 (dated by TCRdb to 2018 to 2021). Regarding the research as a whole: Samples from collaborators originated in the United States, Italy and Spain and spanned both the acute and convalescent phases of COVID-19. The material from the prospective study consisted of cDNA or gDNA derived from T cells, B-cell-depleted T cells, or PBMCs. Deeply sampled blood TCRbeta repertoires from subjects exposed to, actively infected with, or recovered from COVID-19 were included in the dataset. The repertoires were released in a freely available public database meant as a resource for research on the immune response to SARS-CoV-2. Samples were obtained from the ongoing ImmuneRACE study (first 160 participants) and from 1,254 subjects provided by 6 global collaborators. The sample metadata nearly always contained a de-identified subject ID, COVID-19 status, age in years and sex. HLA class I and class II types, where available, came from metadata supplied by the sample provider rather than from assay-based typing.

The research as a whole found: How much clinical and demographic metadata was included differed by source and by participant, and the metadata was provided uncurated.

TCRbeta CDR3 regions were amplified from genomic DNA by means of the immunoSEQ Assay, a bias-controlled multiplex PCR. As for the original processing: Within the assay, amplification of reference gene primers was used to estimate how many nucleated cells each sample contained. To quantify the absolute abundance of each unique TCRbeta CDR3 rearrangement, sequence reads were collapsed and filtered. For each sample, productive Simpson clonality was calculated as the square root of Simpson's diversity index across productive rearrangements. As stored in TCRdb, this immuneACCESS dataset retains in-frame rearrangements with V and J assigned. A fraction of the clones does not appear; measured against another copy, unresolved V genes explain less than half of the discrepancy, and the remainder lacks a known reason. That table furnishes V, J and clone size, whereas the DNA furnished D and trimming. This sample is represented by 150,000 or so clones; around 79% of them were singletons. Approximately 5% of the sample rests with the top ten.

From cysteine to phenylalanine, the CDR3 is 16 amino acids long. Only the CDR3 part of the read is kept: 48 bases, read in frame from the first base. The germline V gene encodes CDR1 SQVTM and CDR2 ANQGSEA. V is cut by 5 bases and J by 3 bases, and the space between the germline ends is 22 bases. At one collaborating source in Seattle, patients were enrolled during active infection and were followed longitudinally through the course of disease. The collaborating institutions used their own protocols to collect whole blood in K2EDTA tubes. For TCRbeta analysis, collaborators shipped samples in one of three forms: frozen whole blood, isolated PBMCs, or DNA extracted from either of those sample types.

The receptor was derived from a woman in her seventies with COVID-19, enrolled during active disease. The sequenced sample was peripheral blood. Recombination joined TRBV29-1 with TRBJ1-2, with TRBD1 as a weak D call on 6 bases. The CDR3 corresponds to CSVRVLPGEGDYGYTF. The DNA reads TGCAGCGTTAGGGTCCTTCCGGGGGAGGGGGACTATGGCTACACCTTC.